The 27 T cell receptor beta chains reported below all come from one sample, sequenced in a study of CD8 T cells in ankylosing spondylitis. TCRdb re-called the 5' RACE reads through MiXCR, storing one row per CDR3 protein. The sample yields hundreds of thousands of distinct CDR3 sequences, 10% to 15% seen once. Their specific antigens are unknown. Study conclusions and caveats: Characteristic of ankylosing spondylitis blood, it appeared, was a TCR beta motif comprising eight highly homologous variants.

Sample: blood, either unsorted or a sorted T cell fraction (not recorded which). These receptors were taken from a male donor with ankylosing spondylitis.

This clonotype was counted between two and nine times. V usage is TRBV5-1 and J usage is TRBJ2-2; TRBD2 might be the D (7 bases). The CDR3 is made up of 17 amino acids. CDR1 SGHRS and CDR2 YFSETQ come from the germline V gene. V dropped 2 bases and J dropped 6 bases, with 20 bases sitting between them. CDR3 DNA sequence: TGCGCCAGCAGCTTCCTCAACGCGGGGGCATCCCCCGGGGAGCTGTTTTTT. Translation gives CASSFLNAGASPGELFF.

DNA of the CDR3: TGTGCCAGCAGTTACCGAATGGAGGGAGAGACCCAGTACTTC. Translated: CASSYRMEGETQYF. The genes are TRBV6-2 or TRBV6-3 and TRBJ2-5; possible D gene TRBD2, 6 bases. Germline-derived CDR1 and CDR2 are MNHEY and SVGEGT. V was shortened by 2 bases and J by 4 bases, with 11 bases between the two germline ends. This CDR3 has 14 residues.

This clonotype was seen a few times. The V and J genes are TRBV20-1 and TRBJ2-3, with 13 bases identical to TRBD2. This CDR3 is 16 amino acids long. Germline V gives CDR1 DFQATT, CDR2 SNEGSKA (reference sequence). Trimming cost V 3 bases and J 2 bases; bases outside gene matches: 5. CDR3 sequence reads: CSASLTSGGNTDTQYF. In nucleotides, the CDR3 is TGCAGTGCTAGTTTGACTAGCGGGGGGAACACAGATACGCAGTATTTT.

In its sample, this clonotype was seen a few times. The CDR3 spells CSARVAGTIYGGYTF. CDR3 DNA sequence: TGCAGTGCTAGAGTTGCCGGGACAATCTACGGTGGCTACACCTTC. V gene TRBV20-1 combines with J gene TRBJ1-2, with D possibly matching TRBD1 (6 bases). Trimming removed 1 base from V and 7 bases from J, with 19 bases in between. The germline V gene has CDR1 DFQATT and CDR2 SNEGSKA (reference sequence). The CDR3 length is 15 residues.

This clonotype was observed a handful of times. The chain carries TRBV5-1 and TRBJ1-1; TRBD1 matches 7 bases. Germline CDR1 SGHRS, CDR2 YFSETQ. The length of the CDR3 is 14 residues. V was clipped by 3 bases and J by 7 bases; unmatched bases: 9. The CDR3 loop is CASSSSAGGVEAFF. In DNA, the CDR3 is TGCGCCAGCAGCTCCTCGGCAGGGGGAGTTGAAGCTTTCTTT.

This clonotype was counted only a few times. This CDR3 reads CASSKQGPYGYTF. Written as DNA, the CDR3 is TGTGCCAGCAGCAAACAGGGTCCCTATGGCTACACCTTC. The chain is built from TRBV7-2 and TRBJ1-2; a possible D gene is TRBD1 (6 bases). V was shortened by 5 bases and J by 4 bases, with 11 bases between the two germline ends. Germline V gene data show CDR1 as SGHTA and CDR2 as FQGNSA. The CDR3 is 13 amino acids. The variable domain in full, with the rest retrieved from reference TRBV7-2 and TRBJ1-2, is GAGVSQSPSNKVTEKGKDVELRCDPISGHTALYWYRQSLGQGLEFLIYFQGNSAPDKSGLPSDRFSAERTGGSVSTLTIQRTQQEDSAVYLCASSKQGPYGYTFGSGTRLTVV.

This chain links TRBV20-1 with TRBJ2-1; D is ambiguous. This CDR3 comprises 17 residues. Germline V gene sequence: CDR1 DFQATT, CDR2 SNEGSKA (reference sequence). Trimming cost V 0 bases and J 4 bases, with 19 bases left between them. The DNA for the CDR3 is TGCAGTGCTAGAGATCCGGGCAGCTTGCATATTTACAATGAGCAGTTCTTC. Its protein is CSARDPGSLHIYNEQFF.

The J gene is TRBJ1-1, the V gene TRBV20-1; D not certain. V gave up 0 bases and J gave up 1 base, with 6 bases separating them. Looked up from germline, CDR1 is DFQATT and CDR2 is SNEGSKA (reference sequence). There are 13 residues in the CDR3. The CDR3 DNA follows: TGCAGTGCTAGAGATCGACCGAACACTGAAGCTTTCTTT. The encoded protein is CSARDRPNTEAFF.

This clonotype was recorded many times. The chain employs TRBV29-1 and TRBJ1-3, with D possibly TRBD1 on 6 matching bases. CDR1 and CDR2 (germline): SQVTM, ANQGSEA. The CDR3 is 12 amino acids. V lost 7 bases, J lost 7 bases, and 14 bases lay in between. CDR3 residues: CSGEDSANTIYF. The DNA for the CDR3 is TGCAGCGGTGAGGACAGCGCGAACACCATATATTTT. Together with reference TRBV29-1 and TRBJ1-3, the CDR3 gives the full variable domain: SAVISQKPSRDICQRGTSLTIQCQVDSQVTMMFWYRQQPGQSLTLIATANQGSEATYESGFVIDKFPISRPNLTFSTLTVSNMSPEDSSIYLCSGEDSANTIYFGEGSWLTVV.

This clonotype has just a few counts. The V call is TRBV20-1, the J call TRBJ2-5; tentative D call: TRBD1 (5 bases). CDR3 length: 17 residues. With 0 bases removed from V and 0 bases from J, the gap between germline ends came to 17 bases. Germline CDR1 and CDR2: DFQATT and SNEGSKA (reference sequence). The DNA of the CDR3 is TGCAGTGCTAGAGACAGGGATAGGGTCCCTTACCAAGAGACCCAGTACTTC. It codes for CSARDRDRVPYQETQYF.

This clonotype was recorded a few times. This chain uses TRBV20-1 with TRBJ2-7; 12 bases are shared with TRBD1. With V trimmed by 5 bases and J by 3 bases, 8 bases remained unmatched. Germline V gene sequence: CDR1 DFQATT, CDR2 SNEGSKA (reference sequence). The CDR3 runs 15 residues. CDR3 nucleotides: TGCAGTGCTCCCCCAGGGACAGGGGGCTTCTACGAGCAGTACTTC. The encoded protein is CSAPPGTGGFYEQYF.

This clonotype came up a few times. V usage is TRBV9 and J usage is TRBJ2-1, with D perhaps TRBD1 (6 bases). This CDR3 is built from 15 residues. Germline V gives CDR1 SGDLS, CDR2 YYNGEE. The germline V and J ends were trimmed by 0 bases and 4 bases, with 11 bases remaining between them. The CDR3 DNA follows: TGTGCCAGCAGCGTAGCAGGGGCCCAGTACAATGAGCAGTTCTTC. Protein: CASSVAGAQYNEQFF. Looking up the rest from reference TRBV9 and TRBJ2-1 gives the full variable domain: DSGVTQTPKHLITATGQRVTLRCSPRSGDLSVYWYQQSLDQGLQFLIQYYNGEERAKGNILERFSAQQFPDLHSELNLSSLELGDSALYFCASSVAGAQYNEQFFGPGTRLTVL.

This rearrangement joins TRBV5-1 to TRBJ1-2; D unresolved. The CDR3 runs 15 residues. The germline V and J ends were trimmed by 3 bases and 4 bases, with 16 bases remaining between them. Germline V gene sequence: CDR1 SGHRS, CDR2 YFSETQ. The CDR3 sequence: CASSSYLAEGYGYTF. CDR3 in DNA: TGCGCCAGCAGCTCATACCTGGCGGAGGGCTATGGCTACACCTTC.

CDR3 amino acids: CSARNPRRGGSNTQYF. The CDR3 coding sequence is TGCAGTGCTAGAAACCCGAGGAGGGGAGGGTCAAATACGCAGTATTTT. The chain links TRBV20-1 to TRBJ2-3; 7 nucleotides align to TRBD2. J was trimmed by 7 bases and V by 2 bases; bases with no gene match: 15. This CDR3 has 16 residues. The germline V gene encodes CDR1 DFQATT and CDR2 SNEGSKA (reference sequence).

This chain joins TRBV7-2 and TRBJ1-3; D is uncertain. The CDR3 contains 16 residues. Germline lookup yields CDR1 SGHTA and CDR2 FQGNSA. The V end lost 1 base, the J end lost 1 base, and 11 bases lay between the germline ends. CDR3 nucleotides: TGTGCCAGCAGCTTAGGGGCGGCAGCATCTGGAAACACCATATATTTT. Amino acids: CASSLGAAASGNTIYF.

This clonotype has a handful of counts. CDR3 region: CASSDRTDYGYTF. The CDR3 DNA sequence: TGTGCCAGCAGTGACCGGACAGATTATGGCTACACCTTC. The chain joins TRBV25-1 to TRBJ1-2; D might be TRBD1 (6 bases). Germline CDR1 is MGHDK and CDR2 is SYGVNS. The CDR3 covers 13 residues. Trimming pared 3 bases from V and 5 bases from J, leaving 10 bases between.

This clonotype appeared a few times. V is TRBV6-6 and J is TRBJ2-7, with D possibly being TRBD2 (6 bases). Per the germline V gene, CDR1 is MNHNY and CDR2 is SVGAGI (reference sequence). V dropped 7 bases and J dropped 2 bases, with 12 bases sitting between them. The CDR3 length is 13 residues. Here the CDR3 DNA reads TGTGCCAGCACCGGAGGGGTCCCCTACGAGCAGTACTTC. Amino acids: CASTGGVPYEQYF.

The rearrangement links TRBV7-2 to TRBJ2-2; D is undetermined. The CDR3 has 14 amino acids. Germline CDR1 is SGHTA and CDR2 is FQGNSA. Trimming took 2 bases from V and 6 from J, leaving 10 bases between them. The CDR3, as DNA: TGTGCCAGCAGCTTAATTTACGAGGCCGGGGAGCTGTTTTTT. Translating gives CASSLIYEAGELFF.

J is TRBJ1-2 and V is TRBV4-3; 10 nucleotides agree with TRBD1. With 0 bases clipped from V and 0 bases from J, the junction kept 7 bases outside the gene matches. CDR3 size: 18 residues. Germline-derived CDR1 and CDR2 are LGHNA and YSLEER. Written as DNA, the CDR3 is TGCGCCAGCAGCCAAGATTGGGGACAGGGGTGGGCTAACTATGGCTACACCTTC. It is translated as CASSQDWGQGWANYGYTF.

The chain combines TRBV7-6 with TRBJ2-1; 9 bases agree with TRBD2. After removal of 8 bases from V and 0 bases from J, the junction contained 5 bases not matched to a gene. Germline loops: CDR1 SGHVS, CDR2 FNYEAQ. The CDR3 is 15 residues long. The CDR3 protein is CASQASGTSYNEQFF. The DNA for the CDR3 is TGTGCCAGCCAGGCTAGCGGGACCTCCTACAATGAGCAGTTCTTC. The whole variable domain, filled in from reference TRBV7-6 and TRBJ2-1, reads GAGVSQSPRYKVTKRGQDVALRCDPISGHVSLYWYRQALGQGPEFLTYFNYEAQQDKSGLPNDRFSAERPEGSISTLTIQRTEQRDSAMYRCASQASGTSYNEQFFGPGTRLTVL.

This clonotype was observed a few times. J is TRBJ2-1 and V is TRBV4-3; unclear D gene. V was shortened by 0 bases and J by 10 bases, with 10 bases between the two germline ends. This CDR3 comprises 13 residues. Germline-derived CDR1 and CDR2 are LGHNA and YSLEER. Written as DNA, the CDR3 is TGCGCCAGCAGCCAAGAGCCCCTCAGGGAGCAGTTCTTC. Translation: CASSQEPLREQFF.

This clonotype appeared a few times. V gene TRBV6-2 or TRBV6-3 combines with J gene TRBJ2-2; no firm D call. Per the germline V gene, CDR1 is MNHEY and CDR2 is SVGEGT. V shed 10 bases and J shed 0 bases, with 9 bases lying between them. This CDR3 spans 13 amino acids. The CDR3 DNA sequence: TGTGCCACCCGACATCCGAACACCGGGGAGCTGTTTTTT. Residues: CATRHPNTGELFF.

This clonotype was counted many times. The chain employs TRBV6-5 and TRBJ1-1; D is unresolved. The germline V gene encodes CDR1 MNHEY and CDR2 SVGAGI. Trimming removed 2 bases from V and 1 base from J, with 8 bases in between. CDR3 length equals 14 residues. The CDR3 nucleotides are TGTGCCAGCAGTTACCGCGGAGGGAACACTGAAGCTTTCTTT. This codes for CASSYRGGNTEAFF.

V usage is TRBV7-2 and J usage is TRBJ2-1; 9 nucleotides line up with TRBD2. The CDR3 is made up of 13 amino acids. Per germline, CDR1 SGHTA and CDR2 FQGNSA. V lost 2 bases, J lost 15 bases, and 8 bases stayed unmatched. CDR3 amino acids: CASSLRREGVGFF. CDR3 coding DNA: TGTGCCAGCAGCTTAAGGCGGGAGGGGGTTGGGTTCTTC.

The chain couples TRBV28 to TRBJ1-5; TRBD1 aligns across 7 bases. This CDR3 has 14 amino acids. CDR1 and CDR2 (germline): MDHEN, SYDVKM. V lost 8 bases, J lost 6 bases, and 10 bases stayed unmatched. Written as DNA, the CDR3 is TGTGCCAGCCGCGAGACAGGGTTCCCTCAGCCCCAGCATTTT. Its protein product is CASRETGFPQPQHF.

This chain joins TRBV7-2 and TRBJ1-2, with D maybe TRBD1 (5 bases). Germline V gene data show CDR1 as SGHTA and CDR2 as FQGNSA. The ends were cut back, 3 bases at V and 10 bases at J, with 15 bases in the middle. There are 13 residues in the CDR3. CDR3 nucleotide sequence: TGTGCCAGCAGCTTCAGACAGTCTGGGGACTACACCTTC. This codes for CASSFRQSGDYTF.

The chain couples TRBV20-1 to TRBJ1-5; the D gene is possibly TRBD1 (5 bases). Germline loops: CDR1 DFQATT, CDR2 SNEGSKA (reference sequence). The CDR3 sequence is 12 residues long. Trimming took off 8 bases at V and 0 bases at J, with 8 bases between the two ends. For the CDR3, the DNA is TGCAGTTGCCAGGGTAGCAATCAGCCCCAGCATTTT. Protein: CSCQGSNQPQHF.